These T cell receptor beta chains were read from a single sample in a study of cytomegalovirus exposure and HLA in healthy donors. TCRdb's copy holds only in-frame clones and misses some; the assay was immunoSEQ multiplex PCR. The sample records about 140,000 clones, around 80% being singletons. Material for sequencing was PBMCs. The receptors come from a boy under 10 years old in good health and CMV-seronegative. CDR3s include the opening cysteine and the closing phenylalanine or tryptophan. The D gene is left open where the match is weak. Some rows have no size entry. The others give once, few or many, or a class for an expanded clone.

clone size | D gene | J gene | V gene | CDR3 protein | CDR3 DNA
few | . | TRBJ2-1 | TRBV4-3 | CASSQEALTYNEQFF | TGCGCCAGCAGCCAAGAAGCACTTACCTACAATGAGCAGTTCTTC
. | . | TRBJ2-1 | TRBV27 | CASSYLLGPGSSYNEQFF | TGTGCCAGCAGTTATCTATTAGGACCCGGGAGCTCCTACAATGAGCAGTTCTTC
. | . | TRBJ1-4 | TRBV6-1 | CASSEEGGFDAKLFF | TGTGCCAGCAGTGAAGAAGGAGGGTTCGATGCCAAACTGTTTTTT
. | . | TRBJ1-2 | TRBV7-3 | CASSLTGADYGYTF | TGTGCCAGCAGCTTAACAGGGGCTGACTATGGCTACACCTTC
. | TRBD1 | TRBJ1-2 | TRBV4-2 | CASSVPGQVNYGYTF | TGTGCCAGCAGCGTACCGGGACAGGTGAACTATGGCTACACCTTC
. | TRBD1 | TRBJ1-5 | TRBV6-1 | CASSGNGTGRPYSNQPQHF | TGTGCCAGCAGTGGAAATGGGACAGGGCGACCCTATAGCAATCAGCCCCAGCATTTT
. | . | TRBJ2-7 | TRBV9 | CASSVGVRSHEQYF | TGTGCCAGCAGCGTAGGTGTCAGGTCCCACGAGCAGTACTTC
. | . | TRBJ1-4 | TRBV5-3 | CARSLDVGPTVTLRHDVGFF | TGTGCCAGAAGCTTGGATGTCGGTCCGACAGTAACTCTGAGACATGATGTAGGCTTTTTT
. | . | TRBJ2-7 | TRBV18 | CASSPRTGSGSYEQYF | TGTGCCAGCTCACCACGGACCGGGAGTGGTTCCTACGAGCAGTACTTC
few | . | TRBJ2-3 | TRBV5-1 | CASSSQRANTDTQYF | TGCGCCAGCAGCTCCCAGCGGGCCAACACAGATACGCAGTATTTT
. | . | TRBJ2-5 | TRBV2 | CASHQGGKTQYF | TGTGCCAGCCACCAGGGGGGTAAGACCCAGTACTTC
. | . | TRBJ2-1 | TRBV5-4 | CASSFRGSPNEQFF | TGTGCCAGCAGCTTTAGGGGTTCTCCCAATGAGCAGTTCTTC
. | TRBD1 | TRBJ1-2 | TRBV2 | CAIVSGTDYGYTF | TGTGCCATCGTATCCGGGACAGACTATGGCTACACCTTC
. | TRBD1 | TRBJ2-7 | TRBV27 | CASSLTTGYRLEQYF | TGTGCCAGCAGTTTAACGACAGGGTATCGGCTCGAGCAGTACTTC
. | TRBD1 | TRBJ1-5 | TRBV15 | CATSRPNRDRDRRQPQHF | TGTGCCACCAGCAGACCGAATCGGGACAGGGATAGGCGTCAGCCCCAGCATTTT
. | . | TRBJ1-5 | TRBV18 | CASSQGRGQPQHF | TGTGCCAGCTCACAGGGGAGGGGGCAGCCCCAGCATTTT
once | TRBD1 | TRBJ2-3 | TRBV5-1 | CASSFGTDLTDTQYF | TGCGCCAGCAGCTTCGGGACAGATCTCACAGATACGCAGTATTTT
. | . | TRBJ2-5 | TRBV12-5 | CASGFGARQYF | TGTGCTAGTGGTTTCGGCGCGAGGCAGTACTTC
. | TRBD1 | TRBJ1-5 | TRBV28 | CASSLYWGGTGPHSNQPQHF | TGTGCCAGCAGTTTGTATTGGGGGGGGACAGGGCCGCATAGCAATCAGCCCCAGCATTTT
. | . | TRBJ2-7 | TRBV27 | CASSLSVTAYEQYF | TGTGCCAGCAGTTTATCTGTGACAGCCTACGAGCAGTACTTC
once | . | TRBJ1-5 | TRBV7-9 | CASSPAWTNSNQPQHF | TGTGCCAGCAGCCCCGCGTGGACAAATAGCAATCAGCCCCAGCATTTT
. | TRBD1 | TRBJ2-6 | TRBV19 | CASSMWTGMGSAGANVLTF | TGTGCCAGTAGTATGTGGACAGGGATGGGCTCGGCTGGGGCCAACGTCCTGACTTTC
few | TRBD1 | TRBJ2-5 | TRBV9 | CASSPEGALETQYF | TGTGCCAGCAGCCCCGAGGGGGCGCTGGAGACCCAGTACTTC